One and the same sample provided the 3 T cell receptor beta chains below, sequenced in a study of T cell repertoires in cytomegalovirus infection. A single record per CDR3 protein comes from TCRdb applying MiXCR to the reads. The sample holds around 740,000 distinct CDR3 sequences; about 40% are singletons and the top ten take 2.8%. Material: PBMCs. These receptors originate from a human donor in good health (CMV status not recorded). Some clones in this sample may be carry-over from other donors' samples.

Here the CDR3 DNA reads TGTGCCAGCAGCTTAGATAGGATGAGCTCCTACAATGAGCAGTTCTTC. It codes for CASSLDRMSSYNEQFF. This chain joins TRBV11-2 and TRBJ2-1, with D hard to call. V gave up 0 bases and J gave up 0 bases, with 9 bases separating them. The CDR3 sequence is 16 residues long. Germline values: CDR1 SGHAT, CDR2 FQNNGV.

The chain links TRBV14 to TRBJ1-1; D is possibly TRBD1 (6 bases). V was cut by 1 base and J by 5 bases, with 23 bases left in between. The CDR3 runs 18 residues. CDR1 is SGHDN, CDR2 FVKESK, per germline. The CDR3 nucleotides are TGTGCCAGCAGCCAAGTAGGATTGCTAGAAGGGGGAGAGACTGAAGCTTTCTTT. Its translation: CASSQVGLLEGGETEAFF.

This clonotype was detected a few times. This chain joins TRBV19 and TRBJ1-5, with TRBD1 identical over 8 bases. V was clipped by 5 bases and J by 7 bases; unmatched bases: 13. Germline CDR1 is LNHDA and CDR2 is SQIVND (reference sequence). The CDR3 sequence is 16 residues long. CDR3 in amino acids: CASSPRTGFAGQPQHF. DNA for the CDR3: TGTGCCAGTAGTCCCCGGACAGGGTTCGCGGGACAGCCCCAGCATTTT.